This T cell receptor (beta chain) was sequenced for a study of beta chain features in type 1 diabetes. Study-level information: Examined across all samples were just under 110,000,000 sorted cells.

Expressed TCRB transcripts got sequenced, as all isolated RNA was reverse transcribed. Generated by immunoSEQ multiplex PCR, the TCRdb table keeps only in-frame clones and is missing some. The sample has 620,000 or so clones; roughly a sixth are singletons. This CDR3 has 11 amino acids. Trimming cost V 3 bases and J 9 bases, with 9 bases left between them. The germline V gene has CDR1 SGHTA and CDR2 FQGNSA. Sequencing input: naive CD4+ T cells from blood. The chain couples TRBV7-2 to TRBJ2-7, with TRBD1 as a possible D gene (6 bases). The sequence derives from a man aged 18-30 years in good health. CDR3: CASSLETGQYF. The CDR3 region has the DNA TGTGCCAGCAGCTTGGAGACAGGGCAGTACTTC.